This T cell receptor (beta chain) was sequenced in a study of shared clonotypes between healthy human individuals. Repertoires were generated with immunoSEQ multiplex PCR, while TCRdb's copy carries only in-frame clones and drops some. The sample includes some 1.5 million clones, 95% to 99% of them seen just once. V was clipped by 8 bases and J by 2 bases, with 18 bases between them. The CDR3 is 15 amino acids. Germline CDR1 KGHSH, CDR2 LQKENI. This TCR came from a man between 25 and 39 years old in good health. This sequence joins TRBV18 and TRBJ1-1; D ambiguous. The sample taken for sequencing was naive CD4+ T cells sorted from blood. This sample's subset: CD45RA+ positively selected. The CDR3 sequence is CASRLGESVNTEAFF. Written as DNA, the CDR3 is TGTGCCAGCCGACTCGGGGAGAGCGTTAACACTGAAGCTTTCTTT. Looking up the rest from reference TRBV18 and TRBJ1-1 gives the full variable domain: NAGVMQNPRHLVRRRGQEARLRCSPMKGHSHVYWYRQLPEEGLKFMVYLQKENIIDESGMPKERFSAEFPKEGPSILRIQQVVRGDSAAYFCASRLGESVNTEAFFGQGTRLTVV.